This TCR beta chain was found in a study of blood T cells in healthy people across ages. Findings and limits, study-wide: Greater diversity and more naive CD4+ cells were seen in long-lived donors than in aged donors.

Primers used in a second PCR of about 7 to 12 cycles were a sample-barcoded 5' primer and a J-beta primer mix. The template-switch adaptor was a 5' adaptor with 12 random nucleotides. It tagged each cDNA molecule. TCRdb ran MiXCR on the 5' RACE reads and lists one entry per CDR3 protein. Here the sample spans around 1,000,000 distinct CDR3 sequences, 20% to 25% being singletons. The CDR3 length is 14 residues. The germline CDR1 and CDR2 sequences are MDHEN and SYDVKM. Trimming cost V 6 bases and J 7 bases, with 18 bases left between them. Concerning this clonotype: The antigen remains unidentified.

Isolated per sample were at least 6 million PBMCs. Another study also made use of these data, one on T cells of mothers and their children. In that study: Every mother produced more than 8 million TCR beta CDR3 reads, whereas every child provided several million.

Sample: blood. This TCR derives from a girl between 2 and 10 years old in good health. The chain recombines TRBV28 with TRBJ1-1; D is perhaps TRBD1 (6 bases). The CDR3 nucleotides read TGTGCCAGCAGGGGACATGGCCAGATTGGTGAAGCTTTCTTT. This codes for CASRGHGQIGEAFF.